Listed below are T cell receptor beta chains from one sample, sequenced in a study of blood T cell repertoires in COVID-19. The table came from immunoSEQ multiplex PCR; TCRdb's copy has only in-frame clones and leaves some out. Of around 230,000 clones listed, 80% to 90% are singletons. What was sequenced was peripheral blood. These receptors were obtained from a woman aged 35 to 49 with active or convalescent COVID-19. Each CDR3 is given with its conserved first and last residue. Fields, in order: J gene, D gene, clone size, V gene, CDR3 protein, CDR3 DNA. D genes are given only for firm matches. Clone size is given for some rows only: seen once, a few or many times, or a class if the clone is expanded.

TRBJ2-7	TRBD2	.	TRBV6-1	CASSENGLAVFYEQYF	TGTGCCAGCAGTGAAAACGGACTAGCGGTCTTCTACGAGCAGTACTTC
TRBJ2-6	TRBD1	.	TRBV7-9	CASSGRQGAISGANVLTF	TGTGCCAGCAGCGGCCGACAGGGGGCTATCTCTGGGGCCAACGTCCTGACTTTC
TRBJ2-3	TRBD2	.	TRBV19	CGSSQRGEADTQYF	TGTGGATCAAGCCAGCGGGGCGAGGCAGATACGCAGTATTTT
TRBJ2-3	.	.	TRBV5-4	CASSFGGSGAAADTQYF	TGTGCCAGCAGCTTTGGGGGGTCTGGCGCGGCTGCAGATACGCAGTATTTT
TRBJ1-4	TRBD1	.	TRBV11-1	CASSPDRVNEKLFF	TGTGCCAGCAGCCCCGACAGGGTGAACGAAAAACTGTTTTTT
TRBJ1-2	.	.	TRBV6-5	CASSEDSYGYTF	TGTGCCAGCAGCGAGGACAGCTATGGCTACACCTTC
TRBJ1-2	.	.	TRBV4-3	CASSQDRGSYTF	TGCGCCAGCAGCCAAGATAGGGGTAGCTACACCTTC
TRBJ2-1	TRBD2	many	TRBV9	CASNRGTSGRGEQFF	TGTGCCAGTAACCGCGGGACTAGCGGGAGGGGGGAGCAGTTCTTC
TRBJ2-7	.	.	TRBV6-5	CASNLDSEQYF	TGTGCCAGCAACCTGGACAGCGAGCAGTACTTC
TRBJ1-1	.	.	TRBV3-1/TRBV3-2	CASSLSGWATEAFF	TGTGCCAGCAGCCTCTCAGGGTGGGCGACTGAAGCTTTCTTT
TRBJ2-2	.	.	TRBV15	CATSRQGTNTGELFF	TGTGCCACCAGCAGACAGGGTACTAACACCGGGGAGCTGTTTTTT
TRBJ1-4	.	once	TRBV21-1	CASNNRRASPAEKLFF	TGTGCCAGCAACAATAGGAGGGCCAGCCCAGCTGAAAAACTGTTTTTT
TRBJ1-5	.	.	TRBV12-5	CASGLDPGPQHF	TGTGCTAGTGGTTTGGACCCAGGGCCCCAGCATTTT
TRBJ2-7	.	.	TRBV7-9	CASSLEAGFHYEQYF	TGTGCCAGCAGCTTAGAGGCAGGGTTTCACTACGAGCAGTACTTC
TRBJ1-3	.	.	TRBV6-1	CASSEEVRWFSSNTIYF	TGTGCCAGCAGTGAAGAAGTCAGGTGGTTTAGTAGTAACACCATATATTTT
TRBJ1-3	TRBD1	.	TRBV11-2	CASNGQGPFGNTIYF	TGTGCCAGCAACGGACAGGGTCCTTTTGGAAACACCATATATTTT
TRBJ1-2	.	.	TRBV2	CASSWRGEGYGYTF	TGTGCCAGCAGTTGGAGGGGGGAGGGTTATGGCTACACCTTC
TRBJ1-3	.	.	TRBV19	CASSEGHRGAGNTIYF	TGTGCCAGTAGTGAGGGACACCGGGGGGCTGGAAACACCATATATTTT
TRBJ2-2	TRBD2	.	TRBV3-1/TRBV3-2	CASSQDLTSGRYGTGELFF	TGTGCCAGCAGCCAAGATTTAACTAGCGGGAGGTATGGCACCGGGGAGCTGTTTTTT
TRBJ1-2	.	.	TRBV7-9	CASSLKGDYGYTF	TGTGCCAGCAGCTTAAAGGGAGACTATGGCTACACCTTC
TRBJ2-1	.	.	TRBV19	CASSIDRPGPGVVQFF	TGTGCCAGTAGTATAGACCGCCCGGGGCCGGGAGTAGTGCAGTTCTTC
TRBJ1-6	TRBD1	.	TRBV7-9	CASSNTNRGLNSPLHF	TGTGCCAGCAGCAATACGAACAGGGGCCTAAATTCACCCCTCCACTTT
TRBJ1-1	.	.	TRBV12-3/TRBV12-4	CASSFRRGTEAFF	TGTGCCAGCAGTTTCCGAAGGGGAACTGAAGCTTTCTTT
TRBJ1-1	.	once	TRBV2	CAGKTGNTEAFF	TGTGCCGGGAAGACAGGGAACACTGAAGCTTTCTTT
TRBJ1-5	.	.	TRBV7-2	CASSLVLGGNQPQHF	TGTGCCAGCAGCTTAGTCCTGGGCGGCAATCAGCCCCAGCATTTT
TRBJ1-1	.	.	TRBV7-2	CASSRWGNTEAFF	TGTGCCAGCAGCCGTTGGGGCAACACTGAAGCTTTCTTT
TRBJ2-1	TRBD2	.	TRBV28	CASSPRRGEERDEQFF	TGTGCCAGCAGTCCCCGTCGGGGGGAGGAAAGGGATGAGCAGTTCTTC
TRBJ1-6	TRBD1	.	TRBV19	CASRTGGNSPLHF	TGTGCCAGTAGGACAGGGGGAAATTCACCCCTCCACTTT
TRBJ2-1	TRBD2	few	TRBV6-5	CATTSGSNEQFF	TGTGCCACGACTAGCGGGAGTAATGAGCAGTTCTTC
TRBJ2-7	TRBD2	.	TRBV7-2	CASSARTSGAYEQYF	TGTGCCAGCAGCGCACGGACTAGCGGGGCCTACGAGCAGTACTTC
TRBJ1-1	.	.	TRBV5-4	CASSRMGGNTEAFF	TGTGCCAGCAGCCGTATGGGGGGGAACACTGAAGCTTTCTTT
TRBJ2-3	TRBD2	.	TRBV4-2	CASSLLVAGESSTDTQYF	TGTGCCAGCAGCCTCCTCGTGGCGGGGGAATCTAGCACAGATACGCAGTATTTT
TRBJ2-1	TRBD2	.	TRBV9	CASSVATGLAGGFNEQFF	TGTGCCAGCAGCGTAGCTACGGGGCTAGCGGGGGGATTCAATGAGCAGTTCTTC
TRBJ1-5	.	.	TRBV7-9	CASSPTGSTNQPQHF	TGTGCCAGCAGCCCCACAGGATCAACGAATCAGCCCCAGCATTTT
TRBJ2-1	TRBD2	.	TRBV25-1	CASSPLAGVNNEQFF	TGTGCCAGCAGTCCGCTAGCGGGCGTTAACAATGAGCAGTTCTTC
TRBJ2-3	.	.	TRBV3-1/TRBV3-2	CASSQDERDTQYF	TGTGCCAGCAGCCAAGATGAGAGAGATACGCAGTATTTT
TRBJ2-2	.	.	TRBV19	CASSRQQESHTRELFF	TGTGCCAGTAGTAGACAACAGGAATCCCACACCAGGGAGCTGTTTTTT
TRBJ2-1	.	.	TRBV6-5	CASRLLGDNEQFF	TGTGCCAGCAGATTACTGGGCGACAATGAGCAGTTCTTC
TRBJ2-1	.	.	TRBV10-1	CASGGVGRNEQFF	TGCGCCAGCGGCGGGGTTGGGCGCAATGAGCAGTTCTTC